This paragraph covers one TCR beta chain sequence. The CDR3 runs to 12 residues. Trimming removed 5 bases from V and 5 bases from J, with 9 bases in between. CDR1 is LNHDA, CDR2 SQIVND, per germline (reference sequence). The sample comes from a study of blood T cell repertoires in COVID-19. Libraries were prepared by immunoSEQ multiplex PCR; TCRdb keeps only in-frame clonotypes and omits some of them. The sample consists of 300,000 to 450,000 clones, around 92% of them appearing once. The receptor's source is a young woman with COVID-19, enrolled during active disease. Sequencing was done on a sample of peripheral blood. This chain connects TRBV19 to TRBJ2-5, with a weak D call TRBD2 (6 bases). The CDR3 here is CASSPRGETQYF. CDR3 bases: TGTGCCAGTAGTCCCCGGGGGGAGACCCAGTACTTC.